This entry lists 14 T cell receptor beta chains sequenced from one sample in a study of T cell responses to AZD1222 COVID-19 vaccine. Using immunoSEQ multiplex PCR, the repertoire was profiled, and TCRdb retains in-frame clones only, with some absent. The sample lists roughly 160,000 clones, about 83% occurring once. The sequenced sample was peripheral blood, obtained 28 days after the second AZD1222 dose. Every receptor here comes from an adult who received the AZD1222 COVID-19 vaccine.

This rearrangement joins TRBV5-1 to TRBJ1-2, with 11 bases lining up with TRBD1. The germline V gene has CDR1 SGHRS and CDR2 YFSETQ. V dropped 4 bases and J dropped 3; count of bases not matched to a gene: 5. This CDR3 region has 15 residues. For the CDR3, the DNA is TGCGCCAGCAGCCCTTGGACAGGGGGCGACTATGGCTACACCTTC. This sequence encodes CASSPWTGGDYGYTF.

The chain recombines TRBV10-3 with TRBJ1-2; D is unresolved. Germline lookup yields CDR1 ENHRY and CDR2 SYGVKD. The CDR3 loop spans 13 amino acids. V lost 4 bases and J 4 bases, leaving 10 bases between the germline ends. The CDR3 bases are TGTGCCATCAGTGTGGGGTCGCCCTATGGCTACACCTTC. Translation: CAISVGSPYGYTF.

V usage is TRBV6-5 and J usage is TRBJ2-2; D might be TRBD1 (6 bases). Germline V lookup: CDR1 MNHEY, CDR2 SVGAGI. This CDR3 is built from 15 residues. V gave up 2 bases and J gave up 5 bases, with 12 bases separating them. The CDR3 spells CASSYAAGATGELFF. DNA for the CDR3: TGTGCCAGCAGTTACGCGGCAGGGGCAACCGGGGAGCTGTTTTTT.

This sequence joins TRBV21-1 and TRBJ1-6; the table's D call TRBD1 went unverified against the DNA. TRBV21-1 is listed as a pseudogene. This CDR3 spans 13 amino acids. The CDR3 bases are TGTGCCAGCGGGACAGCCTATAATTCACCCCTCCACTTT. Its translation: CASGTAYNSPLHF.

The V gene is TRBV5-8, the J gene TRBJ2-7; possibly TRBD2 for D (6 bases). The CDR3 contains 15 residues. CDR1 SGHTS and CDR2 YDEGEE come from the germline V gene. V lost 0 bases to trimming and J lost 0 bases, with 10 bases between them. CDR3 protein: CASSLGGASSYEQYF. CDR3 DNA sequence: TGTGCCAGCAGCTTGGGCGGGGCCAGCTCCTACGAGCAGTACTTC.

This clone was seen a few times. The CDR3 here is CATSRKQEPTNYGYTF. CDR3 in DNA: TGTGCCACCAGCAGAAAACAGGAACCCACTAACTATGGCTACACCTTC. This rearrangement joins TRBV15 to TRBJ1-2; D perhaps matches TRBD1 (5 bases). The CDR3 is 16 amino acids. Deletions cut 2 bases from V and 0 bases from J, with 13 bases between. CDR1 LNHNV and CDR2 YYDKDF come from the germline V gene (reference sequence).

This chain connects TRBV5-4 to TRBJ1-2, with unresolved D. Germline V gene data show CDR1 as SGHNT and CDR2 as YYREEE (reference sequence). V lost 6 bases to trimming and J lost 8 bases, with 26 bases between them. The CDR3 is 16 amino acids. DNA for the CDR3: TGTGCCAGCACCCATGATAGGATGGGGAGGCTAGGCGGCTACACCTTC. Translation: CASTHDRMGRLGGYTF.

The V call is TRBV6-5, the J call TRBJ2-7; tentatively, D is TRBD1 (5 bases). Germline lookup yields CDR1 MNHEY and CDR2 SVGAGI. The CDR3 runs to 14 residues. The V gene lost 4 bases and the J gene lost 2 bases, with 12 bases spanning the gap. CDR3 in amino acids: CASSWGGATYEQYF. The CDR3 bases are TGTGCCAGCAGTTGGGGTGGGGCAACCTACGAGCAGTACTTC.

The chain recombines TRBV6-5 with TRBJ1-2, with TRBD1 matching over 7 bases. Germline V gives CDR1 MNHEY, CDR2 SVGAGI. The CDR3 length is 15 residues. J gave up 2 bases and V 7 bases, and 10 bases lay outside the gene matches. The chain's CDR3 is CASKEGARVNYGYTF. CDR3 DNA sequence: TGTGCCAGCAAAGAGGGGGCGAGGGTAAACTATGGCTACACCTTC.

The chain recombines TRBV10-3 with TRBJ1-1; D not certain. V was shortened by 10 bases and J by 1 base, with 10 bases between the two germline ends. The CDR3 spans 12 residues. CDR1 is ENHRY and CDR2 is SYGVKD in the germline V gene. The CDR3 DNA sequence: TGTGCCACCACGGGTTCGAACACTGAAGCTTTCTTT. Protein product: CATTGSNTEAFF.

The V and J genes are TRBV10-2 and TRBJ1-6; tentative D call: TRBD1 (5 bases). Germline V gene sequence: CDR1 WSHSY, CDR2 SAAADI. The V end was cut by 10 bases, the J end by 4 bases, with 14 bases between. This CDR3 is built from 14 residues. The CDR3 loop reads CATSDRTYNSPLHF. Written as DNA, the CDR3 is TGCGCCACCTCTGACAGAACTTATAATTCACCCCTCCACTTT.

This chain links TRBV5-4 with TRBJ1-2, with a weak D call TRBD1 (5 bases). Germline CDR1 SGHNT, CDR2 YYREEE (reference sequence). Between the trimmed V and J ends, which lost 4 bases and 2 bases, there was a span of 15 bases. This CDR3 comprises 15 residues. The CDR3: CASSQGTGGNYGYTF. The CDR3 nucleotides read TGTGCCAGCAGCCAGGGCACAGGTGGGAACTATGGCTACACCTTC.

The V gene is TRBV6-5, the J gene TRBJ2-7; D is unclear. CDR1 is MNHEY and CDR2 is SVGAGI in the germline V gene. With 6 bases removed from V and 1 base from J, the gap between germline ends came to 13 bases. The CDR3 covers 14 residues. CDR3 in amino acids: CASRDLARSYEQYF. Written as DNA, the CDR3 is TGTGCCAGCAGGGACCTTGCCCGGTCCTACGAGCAGTACTTC.

The V call is TRBV6-6, the J call TRBJ1-1; unclear D gene. Germline V CDR1 and CDR2: MNHNY, SVGAGI (reference sequence). CDR3 length: 13 residues. V gave up 9 bases and J gave up 6 bases, with 17 bases separating them. Here the CDR3 reads CASRLGSLAEAFF. In nucleotides, the CDR3 is TGTGCCAGTAGGCTGGGTTCTCTGGCTGAAGCTTTCTTT.